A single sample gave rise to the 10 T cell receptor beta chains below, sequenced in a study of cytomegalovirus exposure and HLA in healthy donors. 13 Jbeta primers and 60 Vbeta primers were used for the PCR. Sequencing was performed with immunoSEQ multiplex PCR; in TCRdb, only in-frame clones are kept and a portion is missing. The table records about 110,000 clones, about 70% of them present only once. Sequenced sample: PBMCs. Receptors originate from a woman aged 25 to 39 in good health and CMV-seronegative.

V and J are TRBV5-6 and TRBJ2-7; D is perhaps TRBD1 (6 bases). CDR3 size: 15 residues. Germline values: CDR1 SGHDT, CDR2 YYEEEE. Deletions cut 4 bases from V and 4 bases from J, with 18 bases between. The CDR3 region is CASSTSRGLFYEQYF. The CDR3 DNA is TGTGCCAGCAGCACCTCCAGGGGCCTATTTTACGAGCAGTACTTC.

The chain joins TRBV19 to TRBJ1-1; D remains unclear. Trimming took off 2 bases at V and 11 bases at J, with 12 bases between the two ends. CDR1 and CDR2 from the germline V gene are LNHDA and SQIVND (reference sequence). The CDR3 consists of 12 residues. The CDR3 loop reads CASSIPRMRAFF. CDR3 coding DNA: TGTGCCAGTAGTATACCCAGAATGCGGGCTTTCTTT.

Written as DNA, the CDR3 is TGTGCCTGGAGTCGGACGGGAGGGACTCAACACCAGTGGTTCAACGAGCAGTACTTC. Translating it yields CAWSRTGGTQHQWFNEQYF. The chain joins TRBV30 to TRBJ2-7; 8 bases map to TRBD2. The CDR3 length is 19 residues. The V gene end was trimmed by 2 bases and the J gene end by 5 bases; junction bases not matched to a gene: 23. Germline assignment: CDR1 GTSNPN and CDR2 SVGIG (reference sequence).

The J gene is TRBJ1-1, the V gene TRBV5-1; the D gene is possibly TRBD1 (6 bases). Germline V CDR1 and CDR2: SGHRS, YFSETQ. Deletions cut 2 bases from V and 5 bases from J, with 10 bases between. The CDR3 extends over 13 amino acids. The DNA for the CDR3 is TGCGCCAGCAGCTTCGCAGGGGAGACTGAAGCTTTCTTT. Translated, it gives CASSFAGETEAFF. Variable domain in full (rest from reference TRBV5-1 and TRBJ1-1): KAGVTQTPRYLIKTRGQQVTLSCSPISGHRSVSWYQQTPGQGLQFLFEYFSETQRNKGNFPGRFSGRQFSNSRSEMNVSTLELGDSALYLCASSFAGETEAFFGQGTRLTVV.

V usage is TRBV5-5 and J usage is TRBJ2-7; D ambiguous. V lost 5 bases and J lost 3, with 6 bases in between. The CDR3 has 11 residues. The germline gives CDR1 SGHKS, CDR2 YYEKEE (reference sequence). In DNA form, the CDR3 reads TGTGCCAGCAGTCAGGACTACGAGCAGTACTTC. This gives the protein CASSQDYEQYF. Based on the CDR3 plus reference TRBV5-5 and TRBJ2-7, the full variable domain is DAGVTQSPTHLIKTRGQQVTLRCSPISGHKSVSWYQQVLGQGPQFIFQYYEKEERGRGNFPDRFSARQFPNYSSELNVNALLLGDSALYLCASSQDYEQYFGPGTRLTVT.

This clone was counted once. CDR3 residues: CASSYLGALQETQYF. Here the CDR3 DNA reads TGTGCCAGCAGTTACTTGGGGGCCCTCCAAGAGACCCAGTACTTC. The chain uses TRBV6-5 and TRBJ2-5, with a possible D match to TRBD1 (6 bases). The CDR3 has 15 amino acids. V shed 1 base and J shed 1 base, with 10 bases lying between them. Germline CDR1 and CDR2: MNHEY and SVGAGI.

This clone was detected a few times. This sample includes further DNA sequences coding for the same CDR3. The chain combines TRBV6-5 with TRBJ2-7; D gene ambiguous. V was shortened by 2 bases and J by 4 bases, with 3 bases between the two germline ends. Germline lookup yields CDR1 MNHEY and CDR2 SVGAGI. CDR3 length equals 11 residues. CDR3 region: CASSYLYEQYF. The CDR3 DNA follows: TGTGCCAGCAGTTACCTGTACGAGCAGTACTTC.

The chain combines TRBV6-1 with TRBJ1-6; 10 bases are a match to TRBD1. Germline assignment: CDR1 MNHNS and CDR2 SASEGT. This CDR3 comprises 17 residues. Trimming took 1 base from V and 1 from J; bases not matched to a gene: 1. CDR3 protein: CASSEGDRGSYNSPLHF. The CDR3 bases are TGTGCCAGCAGTGAAGGGGACAGGGGTTCCTATAATTCACCCCTCCACTTT.

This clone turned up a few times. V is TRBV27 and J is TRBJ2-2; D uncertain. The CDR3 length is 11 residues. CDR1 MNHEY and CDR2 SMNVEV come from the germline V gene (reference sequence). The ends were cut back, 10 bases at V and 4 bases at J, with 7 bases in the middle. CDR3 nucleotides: TGTGCCACCCAGTTCACCGGGGAGCTGTTTTTT. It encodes CATQFTGELFF.

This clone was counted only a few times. The CDR3 loop reads CSVPKRQRMNTEAFF. CDR3 sequence (DNA): TGCAGCGTTCCCAAACGACAGAGGATGAACACTGAAGCTTTCTTT. The V and J genes are TRBV29-1 and TRBJ1-1, with D maybe TRBD1 (5 bases). This CDR3 is 15 amino acids long. V lost 5 bases and J lost 0, with 16 bases in between. Germline values: CDR1 SQVTM, CDR2 ANQGSEA.